What follows describes a single T cell receptor beta chain. Its antigen is still unknown. Amplified regions were TCR beta CDR3 sequences from RNA transcripts. HTBI primers drove first-round RT-PCR of the TCR CDR3. TCRdb reprocessed the multiplex PCR reads with MiXCR, giving one entry per CDR3 protein. Among about 640,000 distinct CDR3 sequences listed, about a fifth were seen once. The V end was cut by 3 bases, the J end by 5 bases, with 13 bases between. Germline V CDR1 and CDR2: SGHRS, YFSETQ. The CDR3 runs to 14 residues. Ophthalmopathy patients had Clinical Activity Score at least 3, NOSPECS grade at least 4, duration under 3 months. It was 8.5 to 10 ml of fresh peripheral blood that supplied the PBMCs. This entry comes from a study of T cells in Graves' hyperthyroidism and ophthalmopathy. Broader study findings: Ophthalmopathy was separated from stable hyperthyroidism by a 13 V-J model. Among thyroid clonotypes expanded above 0.001, most also appeared in blood.

This sequence joins TRBV5-1 and TRBJ2-3, with TRBD2 as a possible D gene (6 bases). This receptor was taken from a man aged 25 to 45 with Graves' ophthalmopathy. The sample taken for sequencing was blood. CDR3 DNA sequence: TGCGCCAGCAGCTGGAACGCCGGGGGAGATACGCAGTATTTT. Encoded protein: CASSWNAGGDTQYF.